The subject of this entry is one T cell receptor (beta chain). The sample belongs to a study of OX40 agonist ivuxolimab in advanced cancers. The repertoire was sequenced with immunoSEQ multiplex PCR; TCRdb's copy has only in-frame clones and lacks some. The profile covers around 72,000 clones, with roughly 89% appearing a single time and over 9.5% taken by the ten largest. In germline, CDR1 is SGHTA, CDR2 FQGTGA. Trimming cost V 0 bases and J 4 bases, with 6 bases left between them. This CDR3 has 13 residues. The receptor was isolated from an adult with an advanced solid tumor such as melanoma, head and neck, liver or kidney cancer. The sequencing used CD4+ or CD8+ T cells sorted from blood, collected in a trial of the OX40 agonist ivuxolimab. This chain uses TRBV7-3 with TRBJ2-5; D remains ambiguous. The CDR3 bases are TGTGCCAGCAGCTTAACGTCAGGAGAGACCCAGTACTTC. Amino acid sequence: CASSLTSGETQYF.